The 15 T cell receptor beta chains below were found in one sample sequenced in a study of T cells in Graves' hyperthyroidism and ophthalmopathy. Authors of the study amplified TCR beta CDR3 regions from RNA transcripts. During a first-round RT-PCR of the TCR CDR3, the HTBI primer set was used. TCRdb independently ran MiXCR on the multiplex PCR reads; one entry per CDR3 protein. Among around 580,000 distinct CDR3 sequences listed, about half were seen once. Material: peripheral blood or thyroid tissue (not recorded which). These receptors originate from a woman between 18 and 29 years old with Graves' hyperthyroidism.

V usage is TRBV7-2 and J usage is TRBJ2-3; the match to TRBD2 covers 14 bases. V was pared by 4 bases and J by 5 bases, with 2 bases of the junction left unmatched. Germline lookup yields CDR1 SGHTA and CDR2 FQGNSA. This CDR3 comprises 15 residues. Here the CDR3 reads CASSYGLAGGDTQYF. The CDR3 coding sequence is TGTGCCAGCAGCTACGGACTAGCGGGAGGAGATACGCAGTATTTT.

This clonotype showed up many times. The chain couples TRBV12-3 or TRBV12-4 to TRBJ1-1; no definite D call. Deletions cut 6 bases from V and 4 bases from J, with 12 bases between. This CDR3 is built from 13 residues. The CDR3 region is CASRKVAFTEAFF. CDR3 DNA: TGTGCCAGCAGGAAGGTGGCATTCACTGAAGCTTTCTTT.

A note on this clonotype: Relative to the germline gene, one junction end is altered; a read error may explain this. The chain employs TRBV12-3 or TRBV12-4 and TRBJ1-2; D uncertain. The CDR3 covers 13 residues. The CDR3 region is CAISSAAVDGYTF. CDR3 sequence (DNA): TGTGCCATCAGTTCCGCGGCGGTAGATGGCTACACCTTC.

J is TRBJ2-1 and V is TRBV5-1, with 10 bases lining up with TRBD2. Germline V gene sequence: CDR1 SGHRS, CDR2 YFSETQ. Trimming at V came to 4 bases and at J to 0 bases, leaving 4 bases not matched to a gene. This CDR3 comprises 16 residues. CDR3 amino acids: CASSKSSGSSYNEQFF. The CDR3 DNA sequence: TGCGCCAGCAGCAAGTCTAGCGGGAGCTCCTACAATGAGCAGTTCTTC.

There are many counts of this clonotype. The rearrangement uses TRBV5-6 and TRBJ2-7; D not resolved. The germline V gene has CDR1 SGHDT and CDR2 YYEEEE. The CDR3 runs to 14 residues. Trimming shortened V by 1 base and J by 3 bases, and 11 bases separated the two germline ends. The CDR3 DNA reads TGTGCCAGCAGCTTGAGTCTAGGGTACTACGAGCAGTACTTC. This gives the protein CASSLSLGYYEQYF.

This chain links TRBV11-2 with TRBJ2-6, with 12 bases lining up with TRBD2. The J segment lost 0 bases and the V segment lost 5 bases, leaving 2 bases of the junction unmatched. There are 17 residues in the CDR3. Germline V gives CDR1 SGHAT, CDR2 FQNNGV. CDR3 loop: CASSKGLAGSGANVLTF. CDR3 in DNA: TGTGCCAGCAGCAAGGGACTAGCGGGCTCTGGGGCCAACGTCCTGACTTTC.

At least ten counts were recorded for this clonotype. V and J are TRBV12-3 or TRBV12-4 and TRBJ2-2; the match to TRBD1 covers 10 bases. The CDR3 totals 15 residues. Trimming cost V 6 bases and J 6 bases; bases outside gene matches: 7. CDR3: CASSPTGGYAGELFF. Here the CDR3 DNA reads TGTGCCAGCAGCCCGACAGGGGGCTATGCCGGGGAGCTGTTTTTT.

This clonotype was seen many times. The V gene is TRBV7-2, the J gene TRBJ1-5; D not resolved. The CDR3 spans 14 residues. V gave up 4 bases and J gave up 0 bases, with 7 bases separating them. Germline CDR1 SGHTA, CDR2 FQGNSA. CDR3 in DNA: TGTGCCAGCAGCTGGTTCGATAGCAATCAGCCCCAGCATTTT. Residues: CASSWFDSNQPQHF.

Many counts were recorded for this clonotype. The chain links TRBV11-2 to TRBJ1-2; 7 bases align to TRBD1. The J segment lost 2 bases and the V segment lost 5 bases, leaving 2 bases of the junction unmatched. Germline CDR1 SGHAT, CDR2 FQNNGV. This CDR3 region has 13 residues. CDR3 in DNA: TGTGCCAGCAGCACAGGGGAGAACTATGGCTACACCTTC. It translates to CASSTGENYGYTF.

V gene TRBV2 combines with J gene TRBJ2-2; 9 nucleotides line up with TRBD1. Germline V gene lookup returns CDR1 SNHLY and CDR2 FYNNEI. The CDR3 runs to 17 residues. V trimming: 6 bases; J trimming: 1 base; junction bases outside the gene matches: 9. CDR3 residues: CASRNGQGNWNTGELFF. The CDR3 DNA is TGTGCCAGCAGAAATGGACAGGGGAATTGGAACACCGGGGAGCTGTTTTTT.

The chain employs TRBV24-1 and TRBJ1-2, with 8 bases fitting TRBD1. The CDR3 runs 13 residues. J lost 6 bases, V lost 4 bases, and 3 bases had no gene match. Germline-derived CDR1 and CDR2 are KGHDR and SFDVKD. The CDR3 sequence: CATSDETGDGYTF. CDR3 coding DNA: TGTGCCACCAGTGACGAGACAGGGGATGGCTACACCTTC.

The rearrangement uses TRBV29-1 and TRBJ2-3; 8 bases fit TRBD2. The J segment lost 2 bases and the V segment lost 5 bases, leaving 6 bases of the junction unmatched. Germline CDR1 and CDR2: SQVTM and ANQGSEA. The CDR3 spans 14 residues. The CDR3 sequence: CSVLGLGYTDTQYF. The CDR3 coding sequence is TGCAGCGTTTTGGGACTAGGTTACACAGATACGCAGTATTTT.

This clonotype was counted at least ten times. This chain joins TRBV9 and TRBJ1-5; D is unclear. Trimming took 4 bases from V and 3 from J, leaving 14 bases between them. In germline, CDR1 is SGDLS, CDR2 YYNGEE. The CDR3 is 15 residues long. DNA for the CDR3: TGTGCCAGCAGCTCAGATATAGGTGCCAATCAGCCCCAGCATTTT. It yields the protein CASSSDIGANQPQHF.

The chain links TRBV30 to TRBJ1-4; D is undetermined. This CDR3 region has 14 residues. Germline CDR1 is GTSNPN and CDR2 is SVGIG (reference sequence). V was shortened by 3 bases and J by 10 bases, with 18 bases between the two germline ends. This CDR3 is CAWSEDWFLGKLFF. The CDR3 DNA follows: TGTGCCTGGAGCGAAGACTGGTTTTTAGGAAAACTGTTTTTT.

This clonotype was counted at least ten times. This sequence joins TRBV7-6 and TRBJ1-1, with a weak D call TRBD1 (5 bases). The germline CDR1 and CDR2 sequences are SGHVS and FNYEAQ. This CDR3 has 12 amino acids. V lost 2 bases to trimming and J lost 7 bases, with 8 bases between them. The CDR3 spells CASSLWGDEAFF. The CDR3 nucleotides read TGTGCCAGCAGCTTATGGGGGGATGAAGCTTTCTTT.